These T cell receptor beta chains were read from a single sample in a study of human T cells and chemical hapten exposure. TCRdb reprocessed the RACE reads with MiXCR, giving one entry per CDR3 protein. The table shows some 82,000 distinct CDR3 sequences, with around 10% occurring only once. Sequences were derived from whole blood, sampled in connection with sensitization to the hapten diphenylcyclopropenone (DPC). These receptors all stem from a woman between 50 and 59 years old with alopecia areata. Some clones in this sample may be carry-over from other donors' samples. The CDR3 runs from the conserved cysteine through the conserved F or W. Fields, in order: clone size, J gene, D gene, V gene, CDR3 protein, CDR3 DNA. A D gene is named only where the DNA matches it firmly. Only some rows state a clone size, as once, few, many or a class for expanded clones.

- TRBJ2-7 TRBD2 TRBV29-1 CSVEDTSGSGNNEQYF TGCAGCGTTGAAGATACTAGCGGGAGTGGGAATAACGAGCAGTACTTC
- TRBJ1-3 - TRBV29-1 CSVAGTGNTIYF TGCAGCGTCGCAGGGACTGGAAACACCATATATTTT
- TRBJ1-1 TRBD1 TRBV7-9 CASVGDREYTEAFF TGTGCCAGCGTGGGGGACAGGGAATACACTGAAGCTTTCTTT
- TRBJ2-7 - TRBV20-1 CSAREGAGPYEQYF TGCAGTGCTAGAGAAGGCGCAGGGCCCTACGAGCAGTACTTC
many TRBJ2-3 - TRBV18 CASSIRGGTDTQYF TGTGCCAGCTCCATAAGAGGGGGAACAGATACGCAGTATTTT
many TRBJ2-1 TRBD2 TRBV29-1 CSVEIVGGPNNEQFF TGCAGCGTTGAAATTGTGGGAGGGCCCAACAATGAGCAGTTCTTC
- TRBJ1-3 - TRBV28 CASSLLAPGNTIYF TGTGCCAGCAGTTTATTAGCCCCCGGAAACACCATATATTTT
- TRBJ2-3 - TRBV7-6 CASRPHLSLDTQYF TGTGCCAGCAGGCCCCACTTAAGTTTAGATACGCAGTATTTT
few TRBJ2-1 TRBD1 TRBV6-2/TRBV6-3 CASSYLGQGANEQFF TGTGCCAGCAGTTACCTAGGACAGGGGGCCAATGAGCAGTTCTTC
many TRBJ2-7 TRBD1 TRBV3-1 CASSQARTGGYEQYF TGTGCCAGCAGCCAAGCAAGGACAGGAGGCTACGAGCAGTACTTC
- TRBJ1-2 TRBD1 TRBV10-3 CAISLTGDNGYTF TGTGCCATCAGCCTCACAGGGGACAACGGCTACACCTTC
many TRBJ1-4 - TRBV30 CAWSEGRNNEKLFF TGTGCCTGGAGCGAGGGACGGAATAATGAAAAACTGTTTTTT
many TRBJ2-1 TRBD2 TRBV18 CASSLRASGDYNEQFF TGTGCCAGCTCACTGAGGGCTAGCGGGGACTACAATGAGCAGTTCTTC
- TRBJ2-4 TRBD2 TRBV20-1 CSAPLAVAKNIQYF TGCAGTGCTCCTCTAGCGGTAGCCAAAAACATTCAGTACTTC
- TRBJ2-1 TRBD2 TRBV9 CASSGPTSGSYNEQFF TGTGCCAGCAGTGGACCGACTAGCGGATCCTACAATGAGCAGTTCTTC
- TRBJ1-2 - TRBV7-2 CASSLERRSYTF TGTGCCAGCAGCTTAGAGAGGCGGAGCTACACCTTC
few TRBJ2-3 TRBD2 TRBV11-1 CASSFTSGGGTDTQYF TGTGCCAGCAGCTTCACTAGCGGGGGGGGCACAGATACGCAGTATTTT
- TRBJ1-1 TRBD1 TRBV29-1 CSVQGEGTEAFF TGCAGCGTACAGGGGGAAGGCACTGAAGCTTTCTTT
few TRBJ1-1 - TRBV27 CASSLSTAHTEAFF TGTGCCAGCAGTTTATCGACAGCTCACACTGAAGCTTTCTTT
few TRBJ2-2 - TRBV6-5 CASSSTANTGELFF TGTGCCAGCAGTTCGACAGCGAACACCGGGGAGCTGTTTTTT
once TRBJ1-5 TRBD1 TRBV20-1 CSARGTGNQPQHF TGCAGTGCTAGGGGGACAGGGAATCAGCCCCAGCATTTT
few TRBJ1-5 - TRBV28 CASTVRVAGVQPQHF TGTGCCAGCACCGTGAGGGTGGCAGGGGTGCAGCCCCAGCATTTT
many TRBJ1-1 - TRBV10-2 CASSAPELNTEAFF TGCGCCAGCAGTGCCCCGGAACTGAACACTGAAGCTTTCTTT
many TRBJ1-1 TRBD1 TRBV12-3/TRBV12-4 CASKRTGMNTEAFF TGTGCCAGCAAGCGGACAGGGATGAACACTGAAGCTTTCTTT
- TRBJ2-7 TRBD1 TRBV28 CASREDRGSYEQYF TGTGCCAGCAGAGAGGACAGGGGGTCCTACGAGCAGTACTTC
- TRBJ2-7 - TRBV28 CASRPGAYEQYF TGTGCCAGCAGGCCCGGGGCCTACGAGCAGTACTTC
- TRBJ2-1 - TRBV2 CASSDGYNEQFF TGTGCCAGCAGTGATGGCTACAATGAGCAGTTCTTC
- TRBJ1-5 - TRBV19 CASSIGLRGNQPQHF TGTGCCAGTAGTATCGGGCTGAGAGGCAATCAGCCCCAGCATTTT
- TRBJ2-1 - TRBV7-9 CASFSSSYNEQFF TGTGCCTCCTTTAGTAGCTCCTACAATGAGCAGTTCTTC
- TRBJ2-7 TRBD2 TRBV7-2 CASSLARTSGRVYEQYF TGTGCCAGCAGCTTAGCGCGGACTAGCGGGAGGGTTTACGAGCAGTACTTC
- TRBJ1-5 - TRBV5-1 CASSPENGSHQPQHF TGCGCCAGCAGCCCTGAGAACGGATCCCATCAGCCCCAGCATTTT
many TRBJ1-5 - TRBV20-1 CSARDGGGNQPQHF TGCAGTGCTAGAGATGGAGGGGGCAATCAGCCCCAGCATTTT
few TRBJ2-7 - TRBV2 CASYGQGGGEQYF TGTGCCAGCTACGGACAAGGTGGTGGCGAGCAGTACTTC
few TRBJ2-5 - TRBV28 CASRRASLQETQYF TGTGCCAGCCGCAGGGCGTCCCTCCAAGAGACCCAGTACTTC
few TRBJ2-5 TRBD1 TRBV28 CASSPSRTGKETQYF TGTGCCAGCAGTCCCTCTCGGACAGGGAAAGAGACCCAGTACTTC
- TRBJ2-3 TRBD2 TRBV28 CASSASGIETDTQYF TGTGCCAGCAGTGCCAGCGGGATCGAAACAGATACGCAGTATTTT
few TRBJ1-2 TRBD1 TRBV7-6 CASSPGQAKANYGYTF TGTGCCAGCAGCCCGGGACAGGCTAAAGCTAACTATGGCTACACCTTC
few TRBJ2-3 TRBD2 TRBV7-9 CASRQRLADTQYF TGTGCCAGCAGACAACGACTAGCGGATACGCAGTATTTT
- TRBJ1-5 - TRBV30 CAWSSLSDGNQPQHF TGTGCCTGGTCCTCACTATCCGACGGAAATCAGCCCCAGCATTTT
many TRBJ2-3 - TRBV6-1 CASRGAAAGVADTQYF TGTGCCAGCAGGGGGGCCGCGGCGGGAGTAGCAGATACGCAGTATTTT